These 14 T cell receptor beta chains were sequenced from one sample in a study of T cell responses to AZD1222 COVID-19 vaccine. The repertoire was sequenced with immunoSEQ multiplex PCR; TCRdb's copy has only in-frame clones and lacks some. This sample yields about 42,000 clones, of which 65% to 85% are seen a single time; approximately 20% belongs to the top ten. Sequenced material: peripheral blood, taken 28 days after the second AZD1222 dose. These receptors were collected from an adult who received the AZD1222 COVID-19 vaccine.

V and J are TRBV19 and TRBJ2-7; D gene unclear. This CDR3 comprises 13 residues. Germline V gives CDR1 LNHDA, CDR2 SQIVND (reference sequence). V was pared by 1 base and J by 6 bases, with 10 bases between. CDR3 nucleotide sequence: TGTGCCAGTAGTATAGGGGGATTGGGCGAGCAGTACTTC. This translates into CASSIGGLGEQYF.

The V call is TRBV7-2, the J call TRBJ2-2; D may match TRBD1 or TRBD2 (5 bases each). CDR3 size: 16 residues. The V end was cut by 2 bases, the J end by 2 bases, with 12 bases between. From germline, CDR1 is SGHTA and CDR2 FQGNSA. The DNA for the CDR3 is TGTGCCAGCAGCTTATTTTCTGGGGGTAACACCGGGGAGCTGTTTTTT. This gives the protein CASSLFSGGNTGELFF.

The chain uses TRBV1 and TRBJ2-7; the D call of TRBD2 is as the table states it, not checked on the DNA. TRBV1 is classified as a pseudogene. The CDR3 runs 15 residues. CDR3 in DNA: TGCACCAGGGGACTTACTAGTTTCTCCTCCTACGAGCAGTACTTC. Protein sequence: CTRGLTSFSSYEQYF.

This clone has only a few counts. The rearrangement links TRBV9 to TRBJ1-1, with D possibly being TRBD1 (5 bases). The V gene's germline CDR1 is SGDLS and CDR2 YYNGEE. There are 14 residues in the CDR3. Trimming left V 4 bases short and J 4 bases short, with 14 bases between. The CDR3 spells CASSLGGAATEAFF. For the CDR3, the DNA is TGTGCCAGCAGCTTGGGTGGGGCAGCCACTGAAGCTTTCTTT.

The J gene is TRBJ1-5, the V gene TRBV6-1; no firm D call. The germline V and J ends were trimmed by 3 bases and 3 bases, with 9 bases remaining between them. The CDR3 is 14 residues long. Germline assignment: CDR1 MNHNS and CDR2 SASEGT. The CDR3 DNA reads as TGTGCCAGCAGTGATTTAGGGAACAATCAGCCCCAGCATTTT. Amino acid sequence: CASSDLGNNQPQHF.

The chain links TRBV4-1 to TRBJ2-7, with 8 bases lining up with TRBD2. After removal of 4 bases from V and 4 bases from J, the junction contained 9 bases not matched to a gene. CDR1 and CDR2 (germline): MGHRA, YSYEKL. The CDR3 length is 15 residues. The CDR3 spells CASSPLGAGVYEQYF. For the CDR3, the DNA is TGCGCCAGCAGCCCCCTCGGAGCGGGGGTTTACGAGCAGTACTTC.

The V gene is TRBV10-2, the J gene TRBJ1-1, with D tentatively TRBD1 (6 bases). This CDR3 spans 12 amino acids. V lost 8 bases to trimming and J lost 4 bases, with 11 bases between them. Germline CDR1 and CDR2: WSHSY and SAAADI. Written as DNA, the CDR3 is TGCGCCAGCTCTCACAGGGTCACTGAAGCTTTCTTT. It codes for CASSHRVTEAFF.

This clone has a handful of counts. The CDR3: CASRGQGMNTEAFF. The CDR3 DNA reads TGTGCCAGCCGCGGACAGGGCATGAACACTGAAGCTTTCTTT. J is TRBJ1-1 and V is TRBV19; 8 nucleotides match TRBD1. The V and J ends lost 9 bases and 0 bases, in that order; junction bases with no gene match: 6. Per the germline V gene, CDR1 is LNHDA and CDR2 is SQIVND (reference sequence). The CDR3 loop spans 14 amino acids.

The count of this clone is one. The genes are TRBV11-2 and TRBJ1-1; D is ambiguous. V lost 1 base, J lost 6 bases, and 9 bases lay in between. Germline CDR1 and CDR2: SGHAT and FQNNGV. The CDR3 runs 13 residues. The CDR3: CASSLVGMAEAFF. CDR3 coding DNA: TGTGCCAGCAGCTTAGTCGGCATGGCTGAAGCTTTCTTT.

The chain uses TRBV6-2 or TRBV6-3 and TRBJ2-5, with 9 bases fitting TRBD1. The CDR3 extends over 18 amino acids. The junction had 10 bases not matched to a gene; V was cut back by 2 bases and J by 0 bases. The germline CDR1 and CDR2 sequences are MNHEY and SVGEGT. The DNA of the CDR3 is TGTGCCAGCAGTTACCCCAAGGGACAGGGTCTGTACCAAGAGACCCAGTACTTC. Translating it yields CASSYPKGQGLYQETQYF.

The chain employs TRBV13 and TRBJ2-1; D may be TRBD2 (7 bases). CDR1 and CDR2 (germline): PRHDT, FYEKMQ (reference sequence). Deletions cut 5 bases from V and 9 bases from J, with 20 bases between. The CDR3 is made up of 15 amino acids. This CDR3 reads CASSGARGPRGEQFF. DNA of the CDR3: TGTGCCAGCAGCGGAGCGCGGGGGCCCCGGGGTGAGCAGTTCTTC. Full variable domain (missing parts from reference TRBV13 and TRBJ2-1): AAGVIQSPRHLIKEKRETATLKCYPIPRHDTVYWYQQGPGQDPQFLISFYEKMQSDKGSIPDRFSAQQFSDYHSELNMSSLELGDSALYFCASSGARGPRGEQFFGPGTRLTVL.

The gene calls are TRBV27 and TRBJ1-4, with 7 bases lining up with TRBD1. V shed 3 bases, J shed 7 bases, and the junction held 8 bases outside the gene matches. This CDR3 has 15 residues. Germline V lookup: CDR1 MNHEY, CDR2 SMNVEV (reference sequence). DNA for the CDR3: TGTGCCAGCAGTTTTCAAGGGGGCAATAGTGAAAAACTGTTTTTT. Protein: CASSFQGGNSEKLFF.

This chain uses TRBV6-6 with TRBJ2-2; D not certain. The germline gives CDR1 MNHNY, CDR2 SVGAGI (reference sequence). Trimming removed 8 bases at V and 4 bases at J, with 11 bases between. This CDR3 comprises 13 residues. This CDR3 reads CASPELSTGELFF. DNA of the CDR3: TGTGCCAGCCCAGAGTTGAGCACCGGGGAGCTGTTTTTT.

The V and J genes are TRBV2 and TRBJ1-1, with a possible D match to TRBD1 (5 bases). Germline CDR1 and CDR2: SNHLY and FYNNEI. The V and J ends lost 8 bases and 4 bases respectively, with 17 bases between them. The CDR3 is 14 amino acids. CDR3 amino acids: CASAYEEGSTEAFF. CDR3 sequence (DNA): TGTGCCAGCGCTTATGAAGAGGGGAGCACTGAAGCTTTCTTT.